The 12 T cell receptor beta chains presented below share a single source sample, sequenced in a study of cytomegalovirus exposure and HLA in healthy donors. PCR involved 60 Vbeta and 13 Jbeta primers. The data were produced by immunoSEQ multiplex PCR, yet TCRdb's version contains in-frame clones alone and is incomplete. The repertoire holds approximately 170,000 clones, with 75% to 90% as singletons. The sample taken for sequencing was PBMCs. Receptors originate from a boy aged 2 to 10 in good health and CMV-seronegative.

The gene calls are TRBV9 and TRBJ1-1; no clear D gene. The CDR3 contains 13 residues. Germline CDR1 and CDR2: SGDLS and YYNGEE. Deletions cut 2 bases from V and 3 bases from J, with 8 bases between. CDR3 loop: CASSVEPYTEAFF. The CDR3 DNA sequence: TGTGCCAGCAGCGTTGAGCCCTACACTGAAGCTTTCTTT.

This sequence joins TRBV29-1 and TRBJ2-7; 8 bases agree with TRBD1. V trimming: 1 base; J trimming: 2 bases; junction bases outside the gene matches: 7. This CDR3 comprises 15 residues. CDR1 is SQVTM and CDR2 is ANQGSEA in the germline V gene. CDR3 sequence reads: CSVEAATGVPYEQYF. As DNA, the CDR3 is TGCAGCGTTGAAGCCGCGACAGGGGTACCCTACGAGCAGTACTTC.

The chain recombines TRBV6-1 with TRBJ1-3; TRBD1 agrees at 9 bases. The germline V gene encodes CDR1 MNHNS and CDR2 SASEGT. The CDR3 runs 15 residues. V shed 3 bases, J shed 4 bases, and the junction held 4 bases outside the gene matches. This CDR3 is CASSEGTGKGNTIYF. The CDR3, as DNA: TGTGCCAGCAGTGAGGGGACAGGGAAGGGAAACACCATATATTTT.

The CDR3, as DNA: TGCGCCAGCAGTGAGCGACTAGCGGGGAACAATGAGCAGTTCTTC. This sequence encodes CASSERLAGNNEQFF. The rearrangement links TRBV4-1 to TRBJ2-1; 11 bases agree with TRBD2. In germline, CDR1 is MGHRA, CDR2 YSYEKL. V shed 6 bases, J shed 5 bases, and the junction held 6 bases outside the gene matches. The CDR3 has 15 residues.

This clone has a handful of counts. V usage is TRBV6-1 and J usage is TRBJ1-4; 9 bases line up with TRBD1. Germline values: CDR1 MNHNS, CDR2 SASEGT. The CDR3 spans 14 residues. V shed 5 bases and J 7 bases; nucleotides not matched to a gene: 5. The CDR3 DNA reads TGTGCCAGCAGTACCGGGACAGGGAGTGAAAAACTGTTTTTT. It is translated as CASSTGTGSEKLFF.

The chain is built from TRBV7-9 and TRBJ2-7; TRBD1 is a possible D gene (5 bases). CDR3 length: 14 amino acids. The germline gives CDR1 SEHNR, CDR2 FQNEAQ (reference sequence). V was clipped by 6 bases and J by 0 bases, with 12 bases between them. CDR3 nucleotide sequence: TGTGCCAGCAGGGCCTCAGGGTACTCCTACGAGCAGTACTTC. Translating gives CASRASGYSYEQYF.

The rearrangement links TRBV2 to TRBJ2-7, with TRBD2 as a possible D gene (5 bases). This CDR3 has 14 amino acids. CDR1 and CDR2 (germline): SNHLY, FYNNEI. The V end lost 2 bases, the J end lost 2 bases, and 10 bases lay between the germline ends. The CDR3 sequence is CASSESPSTYEQYF. As DNA, the CDR3 is TGTGCCAGCAGTGAAAGTCCTAGCACCTACGAGCAGTACTTC.

This clone was observed a single time. The V call is TRBV18, the J call TRBJ1-2; a weak D match, TRBD1 (5 bases). CDR1 is KGHSH, CDR2 LQKENI, per germline. Trimming took 0 bases from V and 2 from J, leaving 10 bases between them. The CDR3 extends over 15 amino acids. In DNA form, the CDR3 reads TGTGCCAGCTCACCACCGACAGTCGCGAACTATGGCTACACCTTC. It yields the protein CASSPPTVANYGYTF.

This chain links TRBV7-2 with TRBJ1-6; maybe TRBD1 (5 bases). This CDR3 is 14 amino acids long. V gave up 5 bases and J gave up 7 bases, with 12 bases separating them. Per germline, CDR1 SGHTA and CDR2 FQGNSA. The CDR3, as DNA: TGTGCCAGCAGCCTGGGGCGGACCAATTCACCCCTCCACTTT. Translation gives CASSLGRTNSPLHF.

The chain is built from TRBV19 and TRBJ2-1, with 8 bases that match TRBD2. The CDR3 is made up of 15 amino acids. The V and J ends lost 6 bases and 3 bases, in that order; junction bases with no gene match: 7. Germline loops: CDR1 LNHDA, CDR2 SQIVND (reference sequence). The DNA of the CDR3 is TGTGCCAGTAGAAAACTAGCGGAGGGCTACAATGAGCAGTTCTTC. This codes for CASRKLAEGYNEQFF.

This sequence joins TRBV7-6 and TRBJ1-1; D unclear. The germline V and J ends were trimmed by 4 bases and 1 base, with 10 bases remaining between them. The CDR3 sequence is 14 residues long. Per the germline V gene, CDR1 is SGHVS and CDR2 is FNYEAQ. The CDR3 DNA is TGTGCCAGCAGCTCCGAGGTGAAGAACACTGAAGCTTTCTTT. Its protein product is CASSSEVKNTEAFF.

This clone showed up just a few times. This sequence joins TRBV11-3 and TRBJ2-3; maybe TRBD2 (6 bases). Trimming took off 1 base at V and 6 bases at J, with 11 bases between the two ends. CDR3 length: 14 amino acids. CDR1 is SGHNT, CDR2 YENEEA, per germline. The CDR3 coding sequence is TGTGCCAGCAGCTTAGCCTTAGCGGCGGATACGCAGTATTTT. The encoded protein is CASSLALAADTQYF.